This T cell receptor beta chain was obtained from a study of response to subunit inactivated influenza vaccine (dated by TCRdb to between 2018 and 2020). In the study overall: Deep quantitative profiling of the T cell receptor repertoire was used in the study to follow responses to a trivalent subunit inactivated influenza vaccine. The full study reports these points: According to the authors, only a limited number of new T cells may be recruited by each seasonal influenza vaccination.

Libraries came from RT-PCR. These reads were obtained on an Illumina HiSeq 2500. TCRdb itself trimmed the public reads at Q25 with fastp, ran MiXCR and retained productive beta chains. Records with the same CDR3 protein are collapsed into one entry carrying the most frequent genes and DNA. The sample table shows a few hundred thousand distinct CDR3 sequences, and roughly 22% are seen once. The ten largest make up 9% to 12% of the sample. On this clonotype: The specificity of this receptor is unknown. No clone much larger than this one lies a single base away; base qualities are absent.

Trimming costs V 2 bases and J 2 bases, and their ends lie 24 bases apart. From the germline V gene, CDR1 is LGHNA and CDR2 is YNFKEQ. Taken from cysteine to phenylalanine, the CDR3 has 19 residues. The retained sequence is limited to the CDR3, 57 bases, with the frame set at the first base. The receptor was isolated from a man aged 50-75 years who received an inactivated influenza vaccine. Donor details come from another sample of the same person, matched by shared clones. This material consisted of PBMCs from blood, taken roughly 20 months after vaccination. The sequence is built from TRBV4-2 and TRBJ2-5, and perhaps TRBD2 as D gene, on 5 matching bases. The CDR3 loop reads CASSQKSADYRVGQETQYF. The DNA sequence is given as TGTGCCAGCAGCCAAAAGTCGGCTGACTACCGTGTAGGGCAAGAGACCCAGTACTTC.